This section outlines one T cell receptor (beta chain) sequence together with its context. TCRdb's copy holds only in-frame clones and misses some; the assay was immunoSEQ multiplex PCR. The sample has under 250,000 clones; 92% are singletons. This sample is drawn from a study of blood T cell repertoires in COVID-19. Study summary: The United States, Italy and Spain supplied acute and convalescent COVID-19 samples.

The V end lost 6 bases, the J end lost 4 bases, and 10 bases lay between the germline ends. Germline-derived CDR1 and CDR2 are SNHLY and FYNNEI. The length of the CDR3 is 12 residues. This chain connects TRBV2 to TRBJ2-7; D remains unclear. The sequenced material came from peripheral blood. This sequence was found in a man aged 60 to 69 with COVID-19, enrolled during active disease. The CDR3: CASSGPGYEQYF. The CDR3 DNA is TGTGCCAGCAGCGGCCCGGGTTACGAGCAGTACTTC.